These 21 T cell receptor beta chains share one sample of origin, sequenced in a study of T cell changes during pregnancy in multiple sclerosis (dated by TCRdb to the late 2010s). Library method: the immunoSEQ multiplex PCR assay. In its TCRdb copy, this immuneACCESS table keeps in-frame sequences only and misses some clones. Where compared with another copy, unresolved V genes explain less than half of these, and the others have no known cause. For this sample the table gives around 69,000 clones, of which more than 90% were detected only once. Clones ranked in the top ten supply approximately 1.1% of the sample. The input for sequencing was peripheral blood, taken in the third trimester of pregnancy. The origin of the receptors is a female donor with multiple sclerosis, enrolled in a pregnancy study.

The gene calls are TRBV30 and TRBJ2-5, with D hard to call. The last part of the DNA fits TRBJ2-7 better; the J call may be wrong. The CDR3 has 13 residues. Per the germline V gene, CDR1 is GTSNPN and CDR2 is SVGIG (reference sequence). This chain's CDR3 is CAWSPGEPYEQYF. CDR3 sequence (DNA): TGTGCCTGGAGTCCTGGTGAACCCTACGAGCAGTACTTC.

The rearrangement uses TRBV2 and TRBJ1-4; TRBD1 matches at 7 bases. The trim removed 6 bases at V and 7 bases at J, leaving 8 bases unmatched. Germline V CDR1 and CDR2: SNHLY, FYNNEI. The CDR3 contains 14 residues. The CDR3 spells CASRRDSSGEKLFF. The CDR3 nucleotides are TGTGCCAGCAGGAGGGACAGTTCTGGTGAAAAACTGTTTTTT. The full variable domain, in which reference TRBV2 and TRBJ1-4 provide the parts outside the CDR3, is EPEVTQTPSHQVTQMGQEVILRCVPISNHLYFYWYRQILGQKVEFLVSFYNNEISEKSEIFDDQFSVERPDGSNFTLKIRSTKLEDSAMYFCASRRDSSGEKLFFGSGTQLSVL.

The chain couples TRBV5-1 to TRBJ2-2; 10 bases match TRBD1. Looked up from germline, CDR1 is SGHRS and CDR2 is YFSETQ. The length of the CDR3 is 15 residues. V lost 4 bases, J lost 4 bases, and 4 bases stayed unmatched. In DNA, the CDR3 is TGCGCCAGCAGCAAAGGACAGGGGGGCACCGGGGAGCTGTTTTTT. It translates to CASSKGQGGTGELFF.

The rearrangement uses TRBV5-1 and TRBJ1-6, with 8 bases aligning to TRBD1. This CDR3 has 14 residues. V dropped 2 bases and J dropped 7; count of bases not matched to a gene: 2. Looked up from germline, CDR1 is SGHRS and CDR2 is YFSETQ. The CDR3 is CASSFAGGNSPLHF. In DNA, the CDR3 is TGCGCCAGCAGCTTCGCAGGGGGCAATTCACCCCTCCACTTT.

The chain combines TRBV5-6 with TRBJ2-2; TRBD1 matches at 9 bases. After removal of 1 base from V and 5 bases from J, the junction contained 6 bases not matched to a gene. Germline V gene sequence: CDR1 SGHDT, CDR2 YYEEEE. CDR3 length: 16 amino acids. CDR3 bases: TGTGCCAGCAGCTTGTATACAGGGGGCGGTACCGGGGAGCTGTTTTTT. Translated: CASSLYTGGGTGELFF.

V gene TRBV6-6 combines with J gene TRBJ2-3, with TRBD2 matching over 9 bases. Per germline, CDR1 MNHNY and CDR2 SVGAGI (reference sequence). The CDR3 spans 16 residues. V was pared by 5 bases and J by 4 bases, with 10 bases of the junction left unmatched. CDR3 region: CASSAPSGKLADTQYF. The CDR3 DNA sequence: TGTGCCAGCAGTGCCCCTAGCGGGAAATTGGCAGATACGCAGTATTTT.

The chain links TRBV4-1 to TRBJ1-2, with TRBD1 identical over 7 bases. CDR3 length: 15 residues. Germline V CDR1 and CDR2: MGHRA, YSYEKL. With 1 base clipped from V and 4 bases from J, the junction kept 6 bases outside the gene matches. Here the CDR3 DNA reads TGCGCCAGCAGCCAAGGACAGGGTGATCTCTATGGCTACACCTTC. Translated: CASSQGQGDLYGYTF.

The rearrangement uses TRBV7-2 and TRBJ1-2, with 7 bases identical to TRBD1. Germline-derived CDR1 and CDR2 are SGHTA and FQGNSA. CDR3 length equals 14 residues. V shed 4 bases and J 8 bases; nucleotides not matched to a gene: 10. CDR3 in DNA: TGTGCCAGCAGCTCCCAGACAGGGATTGGGGGCTACACCTTC. Its translation: CASSSQTGIGGYTF.

The V and J genes are TRBV28 and TRBJ2-7; D possibly corresponds to TRBD2 (5 bases). Germline CDR1 reads MDHEN; CDR2 reads SYDVKM. This CDR3 has 15 amino acids. V was cut by 6 bases and J by 3 bases, with 18 bases left in between. Written as DNA, the CDR3 is TGTGCCAGCAGCCCTCCCCGAGGGAATGGCTACGAGCAGTACTTC. Amino acids: CASSPPRGNGYEQYF. Looking up the rest from reference TRBV28 and TRBJ2-7 gives the full variable domain: DVKVTQSSRYLVKRTGEKVFLECVQDMDHENMFWYRQDPGLGLRLIYFSYDVKMKEKGDIPEGYSVSREKKERFSLILESASTNQTSMYLCASSPPRGNGYEQYFGPGTRLTVT.

J is TRBJ2-1 and V is TRBV5-4; possibly TRBD1 for D (5 bases). This CDR3 is 14 amino acids long. V dropped 2 bases and J dropped 5 bases, with 11 bases sitting between them. CDR1 is SGHNT, CDR2 YYREEE, per germline (reference sequence). Here the CDR3 DNA reads TGTGCCAGCAGCTTCCCCCCAGGGCACAATGAGCAGTTCTTC. This translates into CASSFPPGHNEQFF.

The V call is TRBV30, the J call TRBJ1-2; D gene uncertain. Germline V gene sequence: CDR1 GTSNPN, CDR2 SVGIG (reference sequence). Trimming removed 5 bases from V and 10 bases from J, with 17 bases in between. This CDR3 comprises 12 residues. In nucleotides, the CDR3 is TGTGCCTGGGGTGGGGAGCTCCCTTTCTACACCTTC. It specifies CAWGGELPFYTF.

The V call is TRBV6-1, the J call TRBJ2-3, with TRBD2 matching 12 bases. The germline CDR1 and CDR2 sequences are MNHNS and SASEGT. The V and J ends lost 3 bases and 3 bases, in that order; junction bases with no gene match: 4. The CDR3 totals 16 residues. CDR3 loop: CASSDVGLAGTDTQYF. The CDR3 region has the DNA TGTGCCAGCAGTGACGTAGGACTAGCGGGAACAGATACGCAGTATTTT.

This sequence joins TRBV27 and TRBJ1-2; no reliable D call. From germline, CDR1 is MNHEY and CDR2 SMNVEV (reference sequence). CDR3 length: 13 residues. Trimming removed 2 bases at V and 4 bases at J, with 8 bases between. This chain's CDR3 is CASSLGHSYGYTF. The CDR3 bases are TGTGCCAGCAGTTTAGGGCATTCCTATGGCTACACCTTC.

V gene TRBV2 combines with J gene TRBJ1-5, with 9 bases fitting TRBD1. Germline-derived CDR1 and CDR2 are SNHLY and FYNNEI. The CDR3 runs 14 residues. The trim removed 6 bases at V and 7 bases at J, leaving 7 bases unmatched. The CDR3 coding sequence is TGTGCCAGCAGATACAGGGGGCAGGGGCAGCCCCAGCATTTT. This translates into CASRYRGQGQPQHF.

V usage is TRBV5-1 and J usage is TRBJ2-7, with D tentatively TRBD2 (5 bases). V lost 2 bases and J lost 0, with 18 bases in between. CDR1 is SGHRS and CDR2 is YFSETQ in the germline V gene. The CDR3 length is 17 residues. The DNA of the CDR3 is TGCGCCAGCAGCTTTTGGAGCGGTCCTTTGAGCTCCTACGAGCAGTACTTC. It translates to CASSFWSGPLSSYEQYF.

The V call is TRBV6-5, the J call TRBJ2-7; D possibly corresponds to TRBD2 (5 bases). CDR3 length: 14 amino acids. The germline CDR1 and CDR2 sequences are MNHEY and SVGAGI. With 2 bases removed from V and 0 bases from J, the gap between germline ends came to 8 bases. The CDR3 DNA reads TGTGCCAGCAGTTACCGGGATTCCTCCTACGAGCAGTACTTC. Translated: CASSYRDSSYEQYF.

The rearrangement joins TRBV7-9 to TRBJ2-7; TRBD1 is a possible D gene (5 bases). The V end was cut by 6 bases, the J end by 5 bases, with 14 bases between. CDR3 length equals 13 residues. CDR1 is SEHNR, CDR2 FQNEAQ, per germline (reference sequence). CDR3 nucleotides: TGTGCCAGCAGTCCCCCGACAGTCGACGAGCAGTACTTC. Its translation is CASSPPTVDEQYF.

V gene TRBV5-1 combines with J gene TRBJ2-1, with 7 bases matching TRBD1. The CDR3 is made up of 16 amino acids. Germline assignment: CDR1 SGHRS and CDR2 YFSETQ. The V and J ends lost 4 bases and 0 bases, in that order; junction bases with no gene match: 7. The CDR3 DNA reads as TGCGCCAGCAGCCCGGGACAGCCCCGCTCCTACAATGAGCAGTTCTTC. The encoded protein is CASSPGQPRSYNEQFF.

This chain uses TRBV7-9 with TRBJ2-1; D possibly corresponds to TRBD2 (5 bases). The V gene's germline CDR1 is SEHNR and CDR2 FQNEAQ (reference sequence). The CDR3 extends over 13 amino acids. V lost 5 bases and J lost 12, with 17 bases in between. The CDR3 bases are TGTGCCAGCAGCCGAACCCCCCGGAGCGGGCAGTTCTTC. Its translation is CASSRTPRSGQFF.

The chain uses TRBV27 and TRBJ2-1; the match to TRBD2 covers 8 bases. Germline-derived CDR1 and CDR2 are MNHEY and SMNVEV (reference sequence). Germline trimming cut 6 bases from V and 4 bases from J; bases unmatched to any gene: 8. The CDR3 is made up of 15 amino acids. The CDR3 sequence is CASRSLAGRYNEQFF. CDR3 sequence (DNA): TGTGCCAGCAGATCTTTAGCGGGACGATACAATGAGCAGTTCTTC.

Comment on this clone: An end of the junction does not agree with germline; a read error may underlie this. The V call is TRBV7-9, the J call TRBJ2-7; D possibly corresponds to TRBD1 (6 bases). The germline gives CDR1 SEHNR, CDR2 FQNEAQ (reference sequence). The CDR3 spans 14 residues. CDR3 residues: CASSLSDPSPGTSF. The CDR3 coding sequence is TGTGCCAGCAGCTTGTCGGACCCGTCACCCGGGACAAGCTTC.